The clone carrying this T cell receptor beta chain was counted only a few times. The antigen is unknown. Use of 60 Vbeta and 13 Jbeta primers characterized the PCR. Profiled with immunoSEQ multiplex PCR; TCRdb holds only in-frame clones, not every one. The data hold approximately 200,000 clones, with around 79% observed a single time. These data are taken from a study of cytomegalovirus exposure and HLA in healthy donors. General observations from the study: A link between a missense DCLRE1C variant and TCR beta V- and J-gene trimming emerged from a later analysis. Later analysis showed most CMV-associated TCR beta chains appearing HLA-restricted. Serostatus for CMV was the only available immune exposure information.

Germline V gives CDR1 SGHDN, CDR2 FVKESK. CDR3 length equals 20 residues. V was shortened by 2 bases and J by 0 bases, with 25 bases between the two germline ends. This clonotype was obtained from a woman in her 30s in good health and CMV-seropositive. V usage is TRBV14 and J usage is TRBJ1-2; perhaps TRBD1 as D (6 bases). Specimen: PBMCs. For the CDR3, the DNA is TGTGCCAGCAGCCAATATCCAAGGGGGGGACCCCGGCGGGCTAACTATGGCTACACCTTC. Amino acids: CASSQYPRGGPRRANYGYTF.